The clone carrying this T cell receptor beta chain occurred once. This record comes from a study of blood T cell repertoires in COVID-19. The CDR3 contains 13 residues. Looked up from germline, CDR1 is SEHNR and CDR2 is FQNEAQ (reference sequence). Unmatched junction bases numbered 2, after V lost 2 bases and J lost 11 bases. In the original processing: Nucleated cell number was recorded as an estimate derived from reference gene primer amplification. Measured with immunoSEQ multiplex PCR; TCRdb has only the in-frame clones, and not every one. For V, J and clone size, that table is used; D and trimming come from the DNA. Among tens of thousands of clones listed, about nine tenths were seen once. The Seattle site enrolled patients during active infection and followed them longitudinally.

The chain recombines TRBV7-9 with TRBJ1-6; 8 bases align to TRBD1. Sequencing was performed on peripheral blood. The origin of this receptor is a man younger than 30 with COVID-19, enrolled during active disease. The CDR3 loop is CASSLRQGTPLHF. The CDR3 DNA reads as TGTGCCAGCAGCTTAAGACAGGGGACACCCCTCCACTTT.